This TCR beta chain derives from a study of blood T cell repertoires in COVID-19. CDR3 length equals 13 residues. Germline CDR1 and CDR2: MRHNA and SNTAGT. Notes on this clone: Sequence at one end of the junction differs from germline and may be a read error. The sample carries other DNA sequences with the same CDR3.

Sequenced by immunoSEQ multiplex PCR; TCRdb stores in-frame clones only, minus some. The table records about 360,000 clones, around 87% of them present only once. Adults between about 18 and 89 years of age took part from under 30 US areas. Participants had their cohort set by participant-reported clinical history. This clonotype was sampled from a man aged 25-45 years who had recovered from COVID-19. The rearrangement uses TRBV6-4 and TRBJ1-2; D is possibly TRBD1 (6 bases). The specimen was PBMCs or T cells enriched from blood (not recorded which). CDR3: CASSPQGNYGYTF. CDR3 nucleotides: TGTGCCAGCAGTCCCCAGGGGAACTACGGCTACACCTTC.